This T cell receptor (beta chain) was recorded in a study of cytomegalovirus exposure and HLA in healthy donors. Study summary: Of 398 genotyped donors, about 80% clustered with self-reported Caucasian donors.

CDR1 and CDR2 (germline): MNHNS, SASEGT. V shed 7 bases and J 6 bases; nucleotides not matched to a gene: 8. The CDR3 consists of 15 residues. This PCR relied on a set of 60 Vbeta primers and 13 Jbeta primers. The protocol was immunoSEQ multiplex PCR, while the TCRdb copy is restricted to in-frame clones and leaves out a portion. The table records about 99,000 clones, less than 85% of them present only once. Every donor was a healthy person donating bone marrow. The V call is TRBV6-1, the J call TRBJ2-7, with TRBD2 matching over 14 bases. This receptor was taken from a woman aged 18 to 35 in good health and CMV-seropositive. Input material: PBMCs. The DNA of the CDR3 is TGTGCCAGCACGGGACTAGCGGGAGCTCCAGGCGAGCAGTACTTC. This sequence encodes CASTGLAGAPGEQYF.